The clone carrying this TCR beta chain is a singleton in its sample. The data stem from a study of blood T cell repertoires in COVID-19. Across the whole study: The samples span acute and convalescent COVID-19 from the United States, Italy and Spain. In each case, the material was cDNA or gDNA derived from T cells, B-cell-depleted T cells, or PBMCs.

V lost 3 bases to trimming and J lost 7 bases, with 14 bases between them. The CDR3 consists of 14 residues. Germline CDR1 and CDR2: SGHNT and YYREEE (reference sequence). In the authors' workflow: Amplification from reference gene primers served as the basis for estimated nucleated cell counts. Using immunoSEQ multiplex PCR, the repertoire was profiled, and TCRdb retains in-frame clones only, with some absent. The DNA gave D and trimming, while V, J and clone size come from that table. This sample has approximately 240,000 clones, with about 88% found just once. Source material: peripheral blood. V is TRBV5-4 and J is TRBJ2-1, with D possibly being TRBD2 (6 bases). The receptor comes from a middle-aged woman who had recovered from COVID-19. In DNA form, the CDR3 reads TGTGCCAGCAGCTCGGACCTTGGGAGGAATGAGCAGTTCTTC. It codes for CASSSDLGRNEQFF.